This TCR beta chain was captured by sequencing in a study of Ad26.COV2.S vaccination and SARS-CoV-2 variants. The CDR3 spans 15 residues. V was cut by 4 bases and J by 2 bases, with 10 bases left in between. Germline V gene data show CDR1 as SGHRS and CDR2 as YFSETQ. Treatment specified: 15 to 20 received Ad26.COV2.S at low or high dose, single or two shots; 5 received placebo; per-sample allocation not given. Samples came from day 63 after the first vaccine or placebo injection. Boston supplied an adult donor aged 18-55 years. Some clones are missing from TCRdb's copy, which holds only in-frame ones; the method was immunoSEQ multiplex PCR. The table has under 550,000 clones, 75% to 95% seen once; the top ten hold less than 15%.

The sequences come from peripheral blood, collected in a trial of Ad26.COV2.S vaccine versus placebo. The chain is built from TRBV5-1 and TRBJ2-6; a possible D gene is TRBD2 (5 bases). This clonotype was sampled from a person between 18 and 65 years old who received the Ad26.COV2.S COVID-19 vaccine or a placebo. In DNA, the CDR3 is TGCGCCAGCAGCGTAGGGAGAGCTGGGGCCAACGTCCTGACTTTC. This codes for CASSVGRAGANVLTF.